The next 15 T cell receptor beta chains were all read from a single sample in a study of cytomegalovirus exposure and HLA in healthy donors. 13 Jbeta primers and 60 Vbeta primers were used for the PCR. The protocol was immunoSEQ multiplex PCR, while the TCRdb copy is restricted to in-frame clones and leaves out a portion. The sample has 100,000 to 150,000 clones, around 80% seen once. Sequencing was carried out using PBMCs. The receptors originated from a boy under 10 years old in good health and CMV-seronegative.

The rearrangement links TRBV12-5 to TRBJ2-1; 11 bases align to TRBD2. The J segment lost 5 bases and the V segment lost 7 bases, leaving 7 bases of the junction unmatched. Germline lookup yields CDR1 LGHNT and CDR2 FRNRAP. This CDR3 spans 15 amino acids. The CDR3 region is CASAPGTSGHNEQFF. In DNA form, the CDR3 reads TGTGCTAGTGCCCCGGGGACTAGCGGCCACAATGAGCAGTTCTTC.

The chain couples TRBV9 to TRBJ2-3; the match to TRBD2 covers 9 bases. CDR3 size: 15 residues. Germline CDR1 SGDLS, CDR2 YYNGEE. V shed 0 bases, J shed 5 bases, and the junction held 4 bases outside the gene matches. CDR3 bases: TGTGCCAGCAGCGTAGGGGGACTAGCTCTAGATACGCAGTATTTT. Encoded protein: CASSVGGLALDTQYF.

The chain links TRBV5-1 to TRBJ1-2; D is uncertain. Germline V lookup: CDR1 SGHRS, CDR2 YFSETQ. The V and J ends lost 4 bases and 8 bases respectively, with 15 bases between them. CDR3 size: 13 residues. This CDR3 is CASSPSDSGGYTF. As DNA, the CDR3 is TGCGCCAGCAGCCCCTCGGACTCCGGGGGCTACACCTTC. The full variable domain, with the rest looked up from reference TRBV5-1 and TRBJ1-2, is KAGVTQTPRYLIKTRGQQVTLSCSPISGHRSVSWYQQTPGQGLQFLFEYFSETQRNKGNFPGRFSGRQFSNSRSEMNVSTLELGDSALYLCASSPSDSGGYTFGSGTRLTVV.

The V gene is TRBV5-1, the J gene TRBJ1-1, with D possibly being TRBD1 (5 bases). Germline lookup yields CDR1 SGHRS and CDR2 YFSETQ. The CDR3 totals 15 residues. V lost 2 bases and J 5 bases, leaving 16 bases between the germline ends. The CDR3, as DNA: TGCGCCAGCAGCTTAGTTTGGGGTGGGGGGACTGAAGCTTTCTTT. The encoded protein is CASSLVWGGGTEAFF.

The chain combines TRBV18 with TRBJ2-7; 9 positions agree with TRBD1. Germline V CDR1 and CDR2: KGHSH, LQKENI. The junction had 5 bases not matched to a gene; V was cut back by 2 bases and J by 0 bases. The CDR3 runs 16 residues. In nucleotides, the CDR3 is TGTGCCAGCTCACCAAAGACAGGGGGTCTCTCCTACGAGCAGTACGTC. Its translation: CASSPKTGGLSYEQYV.

This clone was recorded only once. V gene TRBV11-2 combines with J gene TRBJ2-1, with 7 bases lining up with TRBD1. The CDR3 length is 12 residues. Germline values: CDR1 SGHAT, CDR2 FQNNGV. Trimming at V came to 4 bases and at J to 8 bases, leaving 2 bases not matched to a gene. The DNA for the CDR3 is TGTGCCAGCAGCTACAGGGGACATGAGCAGTTCTTC. This codes for CASSYRGHEQFF.

As regards this clone: Other DNA sequences in this specimen translate into the identical CDR3. The V gene is TRBV2, the J gene TRBJ1-1, with TRBD1 matching 7 bases. Germline V gene sequence: CDR1 SNHLY, CDR2 FYNNEI. V lost 8 bases and J lost 2; bases outside the gene matches: 14. This CDR3 has 16 residues. CDR3 nucleotide sequence: TGTGCCAGCCCCTTTGAGGGGGACAGACCTAACACTGAAGCTTTCTTT. Its protein product is CASPFEGDRPNTEAFF.

This rearrangement joins TRBV27 to TRBJ2-3; D gene uncertain. The CDR3 runs 13 residues. V shed 3 bases and J shed 2 bases, with 6 bases lying between them. Germline V gene data show CDR1 as MNHEY and CDR2 as SMNVEV (reference sequence). The CDR3 loop reads CASSFAYTDTQYF. The CDR3 DNA reads TGTGCCAGCAGTTTTGCCTACACAGATACGCAGTATTTT.

The chain recombines TRBV5-5 with TRBJ2-7; TRBD2 is a possible D gene (6 bases). Germline V gene sequence: CDR1 SGHKS, CDR2 YYEKEE (reference sequence). V was clipped by 2 bases and J by 2 bases, with 17 bases between them. The CDR3 has 16 amino acids. This CDR3 reads CASSFRPKGGTYEQYF. CDR3 nucleotides: TGTGCCAGCAGCTTTAGGCCCAAGGGAGGTACCTACGAGCAGTACTTC.

This chain uses TRBV2 with TRBJ1-2; 8 bases fit TRBD1. Per germline, CDR1 SNHLY and CDR2 FYNNEI. V lost 6 bases and J lost 6; bases outside the gene matches: 15. The CDR3 consists of 16 residues. This CDR3 is CASSASQPGGYHGYTF. CDR3 in DNA: TGTGCCAGCAGCGCTAGTCAGCCAGGGGGCTATCATGGCTACACCTTC. The full variable domain, in which reference TRBV2 and TRBJ1-2 provide the parts outside the CDR3, is EPEVTQTPSHQVTQMGQEVILRCVPISNHLYFYWYRQILGQKVEFLVSFYNNEISEKSEIFDDQFSVERPDGSNFTLKIRSTKLEDSAMYFCASSASQPGGYHGYTFGSGTRLTVV.

The V gene is TRBV27, the J gene TRBJ2-2, with 7 bases identical to TRBD2. The CDR3 sequence is 16 residues long. Germline V CDR1 and CDR2: MNHEY, SMNVEV (reference sequence). With 3 bases clipped from V and 5 bases from J, the junction kept 9 bases outside the gene matches. CDR3 sequence (DNA): TGTGCCAGCAGTTTGCAGCGGGAAGGGTGGACCGGGGAGCTGTTTTTT. Translating it yields CASSLQREGWTGELFF.

This rearrangement joins TRBV28 to TRBJ1-1, with D perhaps matching TRBD1 (6 bases). This CDR3 contains 15 residues. Germline V gene lookup returns CDR1 MDHEN and CDR2 SYDVKM. V was clipped by 8 bases and J by 1 base, with 17 bases between them. Here the CDR3 DNA reads TGTGCCAGCGGCTCCGGGGGGGGCGGGAACACTGAAGCTTTCTTT. It codes for CASGSGGGGNTEAFF.

The V call is TRBV5-4, the J call TRBJ1-3; D gene unclear. This CDR3 has 14 residues. Germline CDR1 reads SGHNT; CDR2 reads YYREEE (reference sequence). V lost 0 bases and J lost 4, with 8 bases in between. CDR3 sequence: CASSLAGSGNTIYF. CDR3 DNA sequence: TGTGCCAGCAGCTTGGCTGGGAGCGGAAACACCATATATTTT.

The chain uses TRBV30 and TRBJ2-1, with 8 bases matching TRBD2. CDR1 GTSNPN and CDR2 SVGIG come from the germline V gene (reference sequence). After removal of 7 bases from V and 8 bases from J, the junction contained 13 bases not matched to a gene. This CDR3 region has 14 residues. DNA for the CDR3: TGTGCCTTCGTACCGGGGACTAGTACCCATGAGCAGTTCTTC. Translated: CAFVPGTSTHEQFF.

The CDR3 sequence: CASSFPSRESGAFF. The DNA of the CDR3 is TGTGCCAGCAGCTTTCCCAGCCGGGAGAGTGGAGCTTTCTTT. The chain recombines TRBV7-9 with TRBJ1-1; D call uncertain. V was pared by 3 bases and J by 10 bases, with 18 bases between. There are 14 residues in the CDR3. CDR1 is SEHNR, CDR2 FQNEAQ, per germline (reference sequence). Variable domain in full (rest from reference TRBV7-9 and TRBJ1-1): DTGVSQNPRHKITKRGQNVTFRCDPISEHNRLYWYRQTLGQGPEFLTYFQNEAQLEKSRLLSDRFSAERPKGSFSTLEIQRTEQGDSAMYLCASSFPSRESGAFFGQGTRLTVV.